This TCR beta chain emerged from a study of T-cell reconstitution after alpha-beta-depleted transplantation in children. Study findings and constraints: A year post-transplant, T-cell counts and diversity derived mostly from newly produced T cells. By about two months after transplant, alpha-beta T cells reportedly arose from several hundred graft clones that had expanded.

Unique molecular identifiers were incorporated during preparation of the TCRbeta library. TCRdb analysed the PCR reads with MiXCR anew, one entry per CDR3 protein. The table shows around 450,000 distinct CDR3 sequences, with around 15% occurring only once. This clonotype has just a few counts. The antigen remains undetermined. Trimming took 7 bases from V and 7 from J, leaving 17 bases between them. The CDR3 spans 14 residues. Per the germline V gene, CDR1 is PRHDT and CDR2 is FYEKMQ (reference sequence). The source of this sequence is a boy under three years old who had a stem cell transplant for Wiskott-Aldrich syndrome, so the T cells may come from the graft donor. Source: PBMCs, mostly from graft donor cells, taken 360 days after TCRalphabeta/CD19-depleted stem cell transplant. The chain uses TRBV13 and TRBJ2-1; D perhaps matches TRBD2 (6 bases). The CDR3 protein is CASKRESRVNEQFF. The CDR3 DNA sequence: TGTGCCAGCAAACGGGAGTCGCGGGTTAATGAGCAGTTCTTC.